This TCR beta chain is from a study of T cells in Graves' hyperthyroidism and ophthalmopathy. RNA transcripts were the template for amplifying TCR beta CDR3 regions. First-round RT-PCR of the TCR CDR3 relied on the HTBI primer set. From the multiplex PCR reads, TCRdb called clonotypes with MiXCR, one entry per CDR3 protein. The profile shows some 98,000 distinct CDR3 sequences, about 37% of them singletons. CDR1 is SGHRS, CDR2 YFSETQ, per germline. The CDR3 sequence is 15 residues long. The V and J ends lost 5 bases and 1 base respectively, with 13 bases between them. Whole-study results and caveats: Before onset, ophthalmopathy was predicted by the model a median around 6 months earlier.

This clonotype appeared a few times. What it binds is unknown. This receptor was identified in a woman aged 25 to 39 with Graves' hyperthyroidism. The rearrangement links TRBV5-1 to TRBJ2-1, with D possibly matching TRBD2 (6 bases). The sequencing input was peripheral blood or thyroid tissue (not recorded which). CDR3 DNA sequence: TGCGCCAGCAGTCAACAGCGGGTATCCTACAATGAGCAGTTCTTC. Its protein is CASSQQRVSYNEQFF. Full variable domain (outside the CDR3, taken from reference TRBV5-1 and TRBJ2-1): KAGVTQTPRYLIKTRGQQVTLSCSPISGHRSVSWYQQTPGQGLQFLFEYFSETQRNKGNFPGRFSGRQFSNSRSEMNVSTLELGDSALYLCASSQQRVSYNEQFFGPGTRLTVL.